Listed below are T cell receptor beta chains from one sample, sequenced in a study of cytomegalovirus exposure and HLA in healthy donors. The repertoire was sequenced with immunoSEQ multiplex PCR; TCRdb's copy has only in-frame clones and lacks some. The sample includes about 140,000 clones, about 74% seen only once; the top ten take 2.5% to 3.5%. Sequenced material: PBMCs. These TCRs come from a middle-aged man in good health and CMV-seronegative. The CDR3 runs from the conserved cysteine through the conserved F or W. Some rows have no size entry. The others give once, few or many, or a class for an expanded clone.

clone_size: few
v_call: TRBV10-3
j_call: TRBJ1-2
cdr3_length: 14
cdr3_aa: CAIRRRDDKDGYTF

clone_size: NA
v_call: TRBV7-2
j_call: TRBJ2-7
cdr3_length: 15
cdr3_aa: CASSLVAGSAYEQYF

clone_size: few
v_call: TRBV2
j_call: TRBJ2-7
cdr3_length: 13
cdr3_aa: CASSGDISYEQYF

clone_size: NA
v_call: TRBV25-1
j_call: TRBJ2-2
cdr3_length: 14
cdr3_aa: CASTRQGNTGELFF

clone_size: once
v_call: TRBV4-1
j_call: TRBJ2-3
cdr3_length: 16
cdr3_aa: CASSQGRGSSTDTQYF

clone_size: NA
v_call: TRBV7-3
j_call: TRBJ2-1
cdr3_length: 17
cdr3_aa: CASSLKSGTSGNNEQFF

clone_size: NA
v_call: TRBV18
j_call: TRBJ1-4
cdr3_length: 14
cdr3_aa: CASSDGTGSEKLFF

clone_size: NA
v_call: TRBV11-3
j_call: TRBJ2-7
cdr3_length: 14
cdr3_aa: CASSTGTGSYEQYF

clone_size: NA
v_call: TRBV28
j_call: TRBJ2-3
cdr3_length: 15
cdr3_aa: CASSPQWSGTDTQYF

clone_size: NA
v_call: TRBV5-4
j_call: TRBJ2-1
cdr3_length: 15
cdr3_aa: CASSTGGLNYNEQFF

clone_size: few
v_call: TRBV7-2
j_call: TRBJ2-7
cdr3_length: 15
cdr3_aa: CASSLLRGRGYEQYF

clone_size: once
v_call: TRBV7-2
j_call: TRBJ2-7
cdr3_length: 18
cdr3_aa: CASSTPLGLAGGPAEQYF

clone_size: NA
v_call: TRBV25-1
j_call: TRBJ1-1
cdr3_length: 17
cdr3_aa: CASSLGQGAPMDTEAFF

clone_size: few
v_call: TRBV6-1
j_call: TRBJ1-4
cdr3_length: 16
cdr3_aa: CASSDVPGQGGEKLFF

clone_size: few
v_call: TRBV25-1
j_call: TRBJ2-7
cdr3_length: 12
cdr3_aa: CASSDTPGKQYF

clone_size: once
v_call: TRBV4-3
j_call: TRBJ2-1
cdr3_length: 19
cdr3_aa: CASSQEGLAGRNPYNEQFF

clone_size: few
v_call: TRBV11-3
j_call: TRBJ2-2
cdr3_length: 12
cdr3_aa: CASSPLSGELFF

clone_size: NA
v_call: TRBV29-1
j_call: TRBJ2-3
cdr3_length: 15
cdr3_aa: CSVEVWGQGFDTQYF

clone_size: NA
v_call: TRBV16
j_call: TRBJ2-7
cdr3_length: 12
cdr3_aa: CASSRTNYEQYF

clone_size: NA
v_call: TRBV5-4
j_call: TRBJ2-7
cdr3_length: 16
cdr3_aa: CASSFGGAGGDGEQYF

clone_size: NA
v_call: TRBV7-2
j_call: TRBJ1-6
cdr3_length: 14
cdr3_aa: CASSLVQGDSPLHF

clone_size: NA
v_call: TRBV7-3
j_call: TRBJ2-2
cdr3_length: 16
cdr3_aa: CASTRSPRQGTGELFF

clone_size: NA
v_call: TRBV28
j_call: TRBJ2-7
cdr3_length: 14
cdr3_aa: CASSPPDSPGEQYF

clone_size: NA
v_call: TRBV27
j_call: TRBJ2-2
cdr3_length: 15
cdr3_aa: CASNSGQTNTGELFF

clone_size: NA
v_call: TRBV2
j_call: TRBJ2-7
cdr3_length: 14
cdr3_aa: CASMGQGEVYEQYF

clone_size: NA
v_call: TRBV5-1
j_call: TRBJ2-7
cdr3_length: 15
cdr3_aa: CASREGTSGTYEQYF

clone_size: NA
v_call: TRBV9
j_call: TRBJ1-1
cdr3_length: 15
cdr3_aa: CASGSPGTGNTEAFF

clone_size: once
v_call: TRBV7-9
j_call: TRBJ2-1
cdr3_length: 15
cdr3_aa: CASSRGTSGSDEQFF

clone_size: NA
v_call: TRBV9
j_call: TRBJ2-7
cdr3_length: 13
cdr3_aa: CASSSGVTYEQYF

clone_size: once
v_call: TRBV7-9
j_call: TRBJ2-2
cdr3_length: 17
cdr3_aa: CASRLSGTSGSTGELFF

clone_size: NA
v_call: TRBV7-8
j_call: TRBJ1-1
cdr3_length: 15
cdr3_aa: CASSQGRGTNTEAFF

clone_size: NA
v_call: TRBV27
j_call: TRBJ2-7
cdr3_length: 12
cdr3_aa: CASWEVDYEQYF